This T cell receptor (beta chain) was captured in a study of T-cell memory formation after mild COVID-19. Findings of the study overall: Cross-reactive memory appears to have joined, as suggested by some responding clones showing up in pre-infection memory. CM and EM subsets held most contracting CD4+ clones; EMRA held CD8+ ones. Clones that got smaller from day 15 to 85 had even CD4/CD8, while clones growing later tipped toward CD4+.

As concerns this clonotype: Its antigen is not known.

With constant-segment primers, 5'RACE yielded cDNA libraries of TCR alpha and TCR beta that carried sample barcodes and UMIs. TCRdb reprocessed the 5' RACE reads with MiXCR, giving one entry per CDR3 protein. The repertoire holds roughly 510,000 distinct CDR3 sequences, with roughly a sixth as singletons. Germline V gene sequence: CDR1 DFQATT, CDR2 SNEGSKA (reference sequence). This CDR3 is 13 amino acids long. The V end lost 5 bases, the J end lost 2 bases, and 7 bases lay between the germline ends. This receptor was taken from an adult woman who had mild COVID-19 (a few samples of this study predate the infection). Cell type and time point are not known. Sample: PBMCs or a T cell subset sorted from them (not recorded which). V is TRBV20-1 and J is TRBJ2-6, with TRBD1 as a possible D gene (6 bases). The chain's CDR3 is CSARTAGANVLTF. The CDR3 nucleotides read TGCAGTGCTCGGACAGCTGGGGCCAACGTCCTGACTTTC.